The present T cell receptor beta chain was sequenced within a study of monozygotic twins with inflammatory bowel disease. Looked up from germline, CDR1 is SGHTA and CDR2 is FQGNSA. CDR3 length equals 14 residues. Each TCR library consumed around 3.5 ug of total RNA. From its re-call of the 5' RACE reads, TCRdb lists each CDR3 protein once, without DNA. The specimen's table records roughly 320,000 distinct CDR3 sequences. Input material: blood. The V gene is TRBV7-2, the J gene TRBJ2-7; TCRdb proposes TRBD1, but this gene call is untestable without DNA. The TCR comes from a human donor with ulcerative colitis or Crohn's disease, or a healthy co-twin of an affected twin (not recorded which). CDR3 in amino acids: CASTKQVYSYEQYF. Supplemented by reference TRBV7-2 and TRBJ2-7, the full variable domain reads GAGVSQSPSNKVTEKGKDVELRCDPISGHTALYWYRQSLGQGLEFLIYFQGNSAPDKSGLPSDRFSAERTGGSVSTLTIQRTQQEDSAVYLCASTKQVYSYEQYFGPGTRLTVT.